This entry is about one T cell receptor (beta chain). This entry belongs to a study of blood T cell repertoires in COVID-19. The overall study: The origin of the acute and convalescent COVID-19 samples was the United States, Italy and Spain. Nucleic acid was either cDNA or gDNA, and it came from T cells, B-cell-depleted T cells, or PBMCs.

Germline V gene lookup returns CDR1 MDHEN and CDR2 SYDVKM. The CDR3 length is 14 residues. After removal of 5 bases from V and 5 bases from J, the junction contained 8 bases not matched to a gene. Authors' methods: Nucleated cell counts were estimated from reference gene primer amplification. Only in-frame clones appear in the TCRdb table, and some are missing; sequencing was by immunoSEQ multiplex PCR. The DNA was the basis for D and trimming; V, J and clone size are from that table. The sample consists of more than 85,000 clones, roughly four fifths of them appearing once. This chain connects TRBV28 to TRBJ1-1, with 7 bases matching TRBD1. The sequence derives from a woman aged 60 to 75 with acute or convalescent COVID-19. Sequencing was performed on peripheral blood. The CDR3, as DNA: TGTGCCAGCAGTCCCCCAGGGGGGTGGACTGAAGCTTTCTTT. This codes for CASSPPGGWTEAFF.